This T cell receptor (beta chain) came from a study of beta chain features in type 1 diabetes. Expressed TCRB transcripts got sequenced, as all isolated RNA was reverse transcribed. Method: immunoSEQ multiplex PCR; TCRdb's copy keeps in-frame clones and lacks some. The table lists 250,000 or so clones, about 15% of them singletons. The CDR3 length is 13 residues. Germline-derived CDR1 and CDR2 are SEHNR and FQNEAQ (reference sequence). With 3 bases removed from V and 3 bases from J, the gap between germline ends came to 9 bases. This clone was counted a few times. No antigen is known for it. Study observations and caveats: All four CD4+ subsets of Type 1 diabetes patients contained TCRB CDR3s that were moderately but significantly shorter. Junctions at VDJ sites from type 1 diabetes patients had fewer insertions and more deletions.

All of the sorted populations showed purity greater than 95%. The sequence was collected from a man in his thirties or forties with type 1 diabetes. V usage is TRBV7-9 and J usage is TRBJ2-7; the D gene is possibly TRBD1 (6 bases). Sequenced: naive CD4+ T cells from blood. In DNA form, the CDR3 reads TGTGCCAGCAGCTTGTCGGACAGCTACGAGCAGTACTTC. Amino acids: CASSLSDSYEQYF.